This TCR beta chain was sequenced for a study of cytotoxic CD8 clonotypes in ibrutinib-treated CLL. Study observations and caveats: T-cell clonality at baseline went above that of age-matched healthy donors and rose and fell with circulating CD8+ T-cell counts. Clonality went higher at ibrutinib response and then dropped back toward baseline at progression.

Notes on this clone: Its antigen is unidentified.

TCRdb's table, derived via immunoSEQ multiplex PCR, lists solely in-frame clones and lacks some. This table holds 300,000 to 350,000 clones, 70% to 80% found once. The V end was cut by 5 bases, the J end by 9 bases, with 15 bases between. The CDR3 covers 13 residues. Germline V gene sequence: CDR1 SGHDT, CDR2 YYEEEE. The receptor comes from a human donor with chronic lymphocytic leukemia. The specimen comprised PBMCs, sampled before ibrutinib treatment. The chain joins TRBV5-6 to TRBJ2-1, with D unresolved. The CDR3 region is CASRALELPEQFF. The DNA for the CDR3 is TGTGCCAGCAGGGCTCTTGAGTTACCTGAGCAGTTCTTC.